The 26 T cell receptor beta chains below all came from one sample that was sequenced in a study of cytomegalovirus exposure and HLA in healthy donors. Use of 60 Vbeta and 13 Jbeta primers characterized the PCR. Profiling relied on immunoSEQ multiplex PCR, and the TCRdb table lists in-frame clones only, not all of them. Counted here are approximately 190,000 clones, approximately 78% occurring once; the ten biggest clones make up roughly 15%. The sequenced sample was PBMCs. These receptors were taken from a woman aged 30 to 39 in good health and CMV-seropositive.

The chain carries TRBV19 and TRBJ1-1, with D hard to call. Germline assignment: CDR1 LNHDA and CDR2 SQIVND (reference sequence). The CDR3 is made up of 13 amino acids. V was clipped by 3 bases and J by 1 base, with 6 bases between them. The CDR3 DNA sequence: TGTGCCAGTAGTATCCTTCCGAACACTGAAGCTTTCTTT. It is translated as CASSILPNTEAFF.

The chain joins TRBV7-6 to TRBJ2-7, with D maybe TRBD1 (6 bases). The CDR3 extends over 16 amino acids. Germline V lookup: CDR1 SGHVS, CDR2 FNYEAQ. The ends were cut back, 0 bases at V and 1 base at J, with 13 bases in the middle. The chain's CDR3 is CASSLAGQGKSYEQYF. As DNA, the CDR3 is TGTGCCAGCAGCTTAGCGGGGCAGGGGAAGTCCTACGAGCAGTACTTC.

The chain links TRBV28 to TRBJ2-7; 9 positions agree with TRBD1. The V gene's germline CDR1 is MDHEN and CDR2 SYDVKM. After removal of 5 bases from V and 4 bases from J, the junction contained 6 bases not matched to a gene. The CDR3 runs 14 residues. CDR3 in amino acids: CASSPRDREYEQYF. The DNA for the CDR3 is TGTGCCAGCAGTCCCCGGGACAGGGAATACGAGCAGTACTTC.

This clone has only one observation. V gene TRBV28 combines with J gene TRBJ2-7; 9 bases match TRBD1. The CDR3 is 16 residues long. Germline lookup yields CDR1 MDHEN and CDR2 SYDVKM. With V trimmed by 8 bases and J by 3 bases, 14 bases remained unmatched. In nucleotides, the CDR3 is TGTGCCAGCGGTATTCCCCCGGGACAGGGTCTCTACGAGCAGTACTTC. It encodes CASGIPPGQGLYEQYF.

The chain has TRBV11-3 and TRBJ2-3; maybe TRBD1 (5 bases). V shed 6 bases and J shed 1 base, with 8 bases lying between them. From germline, CDR1 is SGHNT and CDR2 YENEEA. The CDR3 extends over 13 amino acids. The DNA of the CDR3 is TGTGCCAGCAGGGAGACAGGCACAGATACGCAGTATTTT. Its protein is CASRETGTDTQYF. The full variable domain, its missing parts supplied by reference TRBV11-3 and TRBJ2-3, is EAGVVQSPRYKIIEKKQPVAFWCNPISGHNTLYWYLQNLGQGPELLIRYENEEAVDDSQLPKDRFSAERLKGVDSTLKIQPAELGDSAVYLCASRETGTDTQYFGPGTRLTVL.

The chain has TRBV6-6 and TRBJ1-3; 7 positions match TRBD1. V shed 6 bases and J 5 bases; nucleotides not matched to a gene: 10. The CDR3 contains 15 residues. Germline V lookup: CDR1 MNHNY, CDR2 SVGAGI (reference sequence). The CDR3 loop reads CASRTGVGTRNTIYF. The CDR3, as DNA: TGTGCCAGCAGAACAGGGGTAGGGACGAGAAACACCATATATTTT.

This clone was seen a few times. The chain employs TRBV27 and TRBJ2-6, with 9 bases fitting TRBD1. Germline CDR1 is MNHEY and CDR2 is SMNVEV (reference sequence). With 10 bases clipped from V and 4 bases from J, the junction kept 14 bases outside the gene matches. This CDR3 region has 17 residues. CDR3 in amino acids: CATGAPDRGPGANVLTF. Written as DNA, the CDR3 is TGTGCCACTGGAGCCCCGGACAGGGGACCCGGGGCCAACGTCCTGACTTTC.

The chain joins TRBV28 to TRBJ2-1; 7 bases are a match to TRBD2. V shed 4 bases and J 2 bases; nucleotides not matched to a gene: 5. Germline V gene sequence: CDR1 MDHEN, CDR2 SYDVKM. CDR3 length: 15 residues. This CDR3 reads CASSSSGPTYNEQFF. The CDR3 DNA follows: TGTGCCAGCAGTTCTAGCGGCCCTACCTACAATGAGCAGTTCTTC.

This clone appeared a few times. The V and J genes are TRBV30 and TRBJ2-5; D perhaps matches TRBD2 (6 bases). Germline CDR1 and CDR2: GTSNPN and SVGIG (reference sequence). This CDR3 has 10 amino acids. The ends were cut back, 5 bases at V and 5 bases at J, with 6 bases in the middle. Written as DNA, the CDR3 is TGTGCCTGGGGGGGGGAGACCCAGTACTTC. Amino acids: CAWGGETQYF.

V and J are TRBV5-6 and TRBJ1-2; D may be TRBD1 (5 bases). Germline-derived CDR1 and CDR2 are SGHDT and YYEEEE. The CDR3 runs to 13 residues. V dropped 0 bases and J dropped 4 bases, with 7 bases sitting between them. CDR3 amino acids: CASSLGQTYGYTF. CDR3 DNA: TGTGCCAGCAGCTTGGGACAGACCTATGGCTACACCTTC.

This chain links TRBV11-3 with TRBJ2-5; D gene uncertain. Germline V lookup: CDR1 SGHNT, CDR2 YENEEA. The CDR3 consists of 13 residues. Trimming shortened V by 1 base and J by 5 bases, and 8 bases separated the two germline ends. Written as DNA, the CDR3 is TGTGCCAGCAGCTTAGTCGGTTCCGAGACCCAGTACTTC. It yields the protein CASSLVGSETQYF.

This chain joins TRBV30 and TRBJ1-3; D may be TRBD1 (6 bases). V lost 3 bases and J 3 bases, leaving 15 bases between the germline ends. Per the germline V gene, CDR1 is GTSNPN and CDR2 is SVGIG (reference sequence). The CDR3 covers 15 residues. The CDR3, as DNA: TGTGCCTGGAGCCTCAGGGGCCACAATGGAAACACCATATATTTT. Its protein product is CAWSLRGHNGNTIYF.

The chain uses TRBV19 and TRBJ1-6; D is possibly TRBD1 (6 bases). Germline CDR1 LNHDA, CDR2 SQIVND (reference sequence). V gave up 5 bases and J gave up 9 bases, with 17 bases separating them. The CDR3 has 15 residues. CDR3 loop: CASSDTTGALSPLHF. CDR3 sequence (DNA): TGTGCCAGTAGTGATACGACAGGAGCCCTTTCACCCCTCCACTTT.

This sequence joins TRBV2 and TRBJ2-3; D is undetermined. CDR3 length: 13 residues. CDR1 SNHLY and CDR2 FYNNEI come from the germline V gene. V was cut by 1 base and J by 2 bases, with 4 bases left in between. As DNA, the CDR3 is TGTGCCAGCAGTGAAGACTTCACAGATACGCAGTATTTT. Amino acids: CASSEDFTDTQYF.

J is TRBJ2-5 and V is TRBV18, with D tentatively TRBD1 (6 bases). The end of the DNA is better explained by TRBJ2-7, so the J call may be wrong. The CDR3 spans 13 residues. Germline V gene lookup returns CDR1 KGHSH and CDR2 LQKENI. CDR3 coding DNA: TGTGCCAGCTCACAAGGACAGAACTACGAGCAGTACTTC. Amino acids: CASSQGQNYEQYF.

This clone came up once. The chain recombines TRBV29-1 with TRBJ1-2; 7 bases line up with TRBD1. V lost 4 bases to trimming and J lost 5 bases; unmatched junction nucleotides: 4. The CDR3 length is 12 residues. CDR1 is SQVTM, CDR2 ANQGSEA, per germline. The CDR3 sequence: CSVVTGEYGYTF. CDR3 in DNA: TGCAGCGTTGTAACAGGGGAATATGGCTACACCTTC.

The chain combines TRBV9 with TRBJ1-4; 8 nucleotides align to TRBD1. From germline, CDR1 is SGDLS and CDR2 YYNGEE. Unmatched junction bases numbered 7, after V lost 4 bases and J lost 5 bases. The CDR3 has 15 residues. The CDR3 here is CASSPRTGKNEKLFF. The CDR3 DNA reads TGTGCCAGCAGCCCAAGGACAGGGAAAAATGAAAAACTGTTTTTT. Drawing the rest from reference TRBV9 and TRBJ1-4, the complete variable domain is DSGVTQTPKHLITATGQRVTLRCSPRSGDLSVYWYQQSLDQGLQFLIQYYNGEERAKGNILERFSAQQFPDLHSELNLSSLELGDSALYFCASSPRTGKNEKLFFGSGTQLSVL.

This clone was found a few times. The chain joins TRBV7-9 to TRBJ1-5; the match to TRBD1 covers 9 bases. The CDR3 length is 18 residues. The V gene end was trimmed by 3 bases and the J gene end by 2 bases; junction bases not matched to a gene: 11. CDR1 SEHNR and CDR2 FQNEAQ come from the germline V gene (reference sequence). The CDR3 here is CASSFGTGSGGGNQPQHF. The CDR3 DNA reads TGTGCCAGCAGCTTCGGGACAGGGAGTGGGGGAGGCAATCAGCCCCAGCATTTT.

The rearrangement links TRBV10-1 to TRBJ2-7, with 7 bases lining up with TRBD1. This CDR3 comprises 14 residues. Germline V gene data show CDR1 as WNHNN and CDR2 as SYGVQD (reference sequence). Unmatched junction bases numbered 5, after V lost 2 bases and J lost 4 bases. The CDR3 DNA is TGCGCCAGCAGTGAGCACAGGGGTTGGTACGAGCAGTACTTC. Residues: CASSEHRGWYEQYF.

The chain recombines TRBV6-5 with TRBJ2-7; TRBD1 aligns across 7 bases. The CDR3 loop spans 13 amino acids. V shed 6 bases, J shed 5 bases, and the junction held 7 bases outside the gene matches. The germline gives CDR1 MNHEY, CDR2 SVGAGI. The CDR3 DNA is TGTGCCAGCAGCGCCCCGACAGGGAACGAGCAGTACTTC. This sequence encodes CASSAPTGNEQYF.

On this clone: Other DNA sequences from this sample encode an identical CDR3 as well. The chain couples TRBV7-8 to TRBJ1-1, with a weak D call TRBD1 (6 bases). CDR1 is SGHVS, CDR2 FQNEAQ, per germline. The CDR3 is 16 amino acids. The V and J ends lost 5 bases and 4 bases respectively, with 20 bases between them. The CDR3 DNA reads TGTGCCAGCAGCCCGCGGGAGGGGGGATGGGGCACTGAAGCTTTCTTT. Translating it yields CASSPREGGWGTEAFF.

V usage is TRBV30 and J usage is TRBJ2-5; maybe TRBD2 (6 bases). The CDR3 runs to 15 residues. Deletions cut 2 bases from V and 0 bases from J, with 13 bases between. Germline loops: CDR1 GTSNPN, CDR2 SVGIG (reference sequence). CDR3 loop: CAWSHAGSDQETQYF. The CDR3, as DNA: TGTGCCTGGAGTCACGCCGGGAGCGACCAAGAGACCCAGTACTTC.

This clone was counted a few times. The rearrangement joins TRBV7-9 to TRBJ2-3, with a tentative D call TRBD1 (5 bases). This CDR3 has 12 amino acids. In germline, CDR1 is SEHNR, CDR2 FQNEAQ (reference sequence). Trimming removed 7 bases from V and 7 bases from J, with 12 bases in between. Here the CDR3 reads CASTQGIYTQYF. The CDR3 DNA is TGTGCCAGCACCCAGGGCATATATACGCAGTATTTT.

The chain combines TRBV28 with TRBJ1-4; D unclear. There are 14 residues in the CDR3. The germline gives CDR1 MDHEN, CDR2 SYDVKM. V was shortened by 5 bases and J by 0 bases, with 7 bases between the two germline ends. The CDR3: CASSEHATNEKLFF. The CDR3 coding sequence is TGTGCCAGCAGTGAACACGCAACTAATGAAAAACTGTTTTTT.

The chain joins TRBV4-3 to TRBJ2-7, with D tentatively TRBD2 (5 bases). Germline loops: CDR1 LGHNA, CDR2 YSLEER. This CDR3 region has 14 residues. Trimming left V 0 bases short and J 4 bases short, with 10 bases between. In nucleotides, the CDR3 is TGCGCCAGCAGCCAAGAAGAGGGCAGTTACGAGCAGTACTTC. Protein: CASSQEEGSYEQYF.

This sequence joins TRBV7-2 and TRBJ2-1; TRBD2 matches at 9 bases. Germline V CDR1 and CDR2: SGHTA, FQGNSA. Trimming cost V 5 bases and J 7 bases; bases outside gene matches: 15. The CDR3 is 17 amino acids. CDR3 amino acids: CASSRDRPVAGDNEQFF. For the CDR3, the DNA is TGTGCCAGCAGCCGAGACCGGCCGGTAGCGGGGGATAATGAGCAGTTCTTC.